A single sample gave rise to the 18 T cell receptor beta chains below, sequenced in a study of Tregs in tolerant kidney transplant recipients. TCRdb keeps only in-frame clones here, not all; method: immunoSEQ multiplex PCR. This sample has some 18,000 clones, with 55% to 75% found just once. These receptors have no identified antigens. The specimen was Tregs from blood cultured with allogeneic cells. These receptors originate from a human donor in good health.

The chain couples TRBV30 to TRBJ2-4; no definite D call. The V gene's germline CDR1 is GTSNPN and CDR2 SVGIG (reference sequence). This CDR3 comprises 17 residues. The V and J ends lost 2 bases and 0 bases respectively, with 17 bases between them. The CDR3 loop reads CAWSLPYSILAKNIQYF. The CDR3 nucleotides read TGTGCCTGGAGTTTGCCGTACTCTATATTAGCCAAAAACATTCAGTACTTC.

This chain uses TRBV11-2 with TRBJ2-1; D is uncertain. Germline assignment: CDR1 SGHAT and CDR2 FQNNGV. The CDR3 has 15 amino acids. Trimming cost V 1 base and J 2 bases, with 9 bases left between them. DNA of the CDR3: TGTGCCAGCAGCTTAGCTCCGGCCACCTACAATGAGCAGTTCTTC. Its translation: CASSLAPATYNEQFF. Combining the CDR3 with reference TRBV11-2 and TRBJ2-1 gives the whole variable domain EAGVAQSPRYKIIEKRQSVAFWCNPISGHATLYWYQQILGQGPKLLIQFQNNGVVDDSQLPKDRFSAERLKGVDSTLKIQPAKLEDSAVYLCASSLAPATYNEQFFGPGTRLTVL.

Regarding this clone: Other DNA sequences from this sample encode an identical CDR3 as well. This chain links TRBV5-1 with TRBJ2-6; no firm D call. The germline V gene encodes CDR1 SGHRS and CDR2 YFSETQ. This CDR3 spans 15 amino acids. Between the trimmed V and J ends, which lost 3 bases and 4 bases, there was a span of 11 bases. The CDR3 DNA is TGCGCCAGCAGCTCGGGTCTGCGCGGGGCCAACGTCCTGACTTTC. It encodes CASSSGLRGANVLTF.

The chain combines TRBV4-2 with TRBJ2-1, with 9 nucleotides matching TRBD1. The CDR3 covers 17 residues. Per the germline V gene, CDR1 is LGHNA and CDR2 is YNFKEQ. V trimming: 3 bases; J trimming: 8 bases; junction bases outside the gene matches: 14. The CDR3 sequence is CASSQTGTGKIRDEQFF. The DNA for the CDR3 is TGTGCCAGCAGCCAGACAGGGACAGGGAAAATTCGGGATGAGCAGTTCTTC.

In this sample, this clone turned up a few times. The chain couples TRBV6-5 to TRBJ2-3, with 11 bases lining up with TRBD2. CDR3 length: 16 residues. With 0 bases clipped from V and 1 base from J, the junction kept 0 bases outside the gene matches. The V gene's germline CDR1 is MNHEY and CDR2 SVGAGI. The CDR3: CASSYSGLAGTDTQYF. The CDR3 DNA reads as TGTGCCAGCAGTTACTCGGGACTAGCGGGCACAGATACGCAGTATTTT.

The chain combines TRBV2 with TRBJ1-6; D unresolved. With 9 bases removed from V and 9 bases from J, the gap between germline ends came to 12 bases. This CDR3 is 12 amino acids long. Germline CDR1 and CDR2: SNHLY and FYNNEI. The CDR3 reads CASSPRPSPLHF. DNA of the CDR3: TGTGCCAGTAGTCCTCGGCCTTCACCCCTCCACTTT.

The CDR3 DNA sequence: TGTGCCAGCAGCTCCGGTTTCATCGGGGAGACCCAGTACTTC. Its protein product is CASSSGFIGETQYF. V is TRBV5-4 and J is TRBJ2-5; D is ambiguous. V lost 3 bases and J lost 5, with 14 bases in between. The CDR3 consists of 14 residues. The germline V gene has CDR1 SGHNT and CDR2 YYREEE (reference sequence). Combining the CDR3 with reference TRBV5-4 and TRBJ2-5 gives the whole variable domain ETGVTQSPTHLIKTRGQQVTLRCSSQSGHNTVSWYQQALGQGPQFIFQYYREEENGRGNFPPRFSGLQFPNYSSELNVNALELDDSALYLCASSSGFIGETQYFGPGTRLLVL.

This clone occurred a few times. The J gene is TRBJ2-3, the V gene TRBV7-9, with 8 bases matching TRBD1. From germline, CDR1 is SEHNR and CDR2 FQNEAQ (reference sequence). V shed 5 bases and J 8 bases; nucleotides not matched to a gene: 12. This CDR3 has 15 residues. The CDR3 loop is CASSPDRGVGSTQYF. Here the CDR3 DNA reads TGTGCCAGCAGCCCTGACAGGGGTGTAGGGAGTACGCAGTATTTT.

The chain uses TRBV2 and TRBJ1-6; TRBD1 matches 7 bases. The CDR3 has 15 amino acids. The V gene's germline CDR1 is SNHLY and CDR2 FYNNEI. V dropped 8 bases and J dropped 3; count of bases not matched to a gene: 7. The CDR3 DNA follows: TGTGCCAGCGGGGGACAGAACAGCTATAATTCACCCCTCCACTTT. Protein sequence: CASGGQNSYNSPLHF.

The chain carries TRBV18 and TRBJ2-1; D is unclear. Germline loops: CDR1 KGHSH, CDR2 LQKENI. Trimming took 4 bases from V and 5 from J, leaving 9 bases between them. The CDR3 has 13 residues. CDR3 DNA sequence: TGTGCCAGCTCACAAGAACAGCACAATGAGCAGTTCTTC. As protein: CASSQEQHNEQFF.

Only one count was recorded for this clone. This sequence joins TRBV7-9 and TRBJ2-5, with 7 bases fitting TRBD1. The CDR3 totals 14 residues. Germline CDR1 reads SEHNR; CDR2 reads FQNEAQ (reference sequence). V lost 0 bases, J lost 7 bases, and 5 bases stayed unmatched. CDR3 nucleotides: TGTGCCAGCAGCTTAGCAAGGGGGCGAGGGACCCAGTACTTC. Residues: CASSLARGRGTQYF.

This sequence joins TRBV7-8 and TRBJ2-7; tentatively, D is TRBD1 (5 bases). The CDR3 length is 11 residues. Trimming removed 7 bases at V and 3 bases at J, with 7 bases between. Germline CDR1 and CDR2: SGHVS and FQNEAQ. The CDR3 reads CASNQGYEQYF. The CDR3 DNA reads as TGTGCCAGCAACCAGGGCTACGAGCAGTACTTC.

The rearrangement uses TRBV30 and TRBJ2-7, with 10 bases fitting TRBD2. Germline V CDR1 and CDR2: GTSNPN, SVGIG (reference sequence). The J segment lost 4 bases and the V segment lost 3 bases, leaving 3 bases of the junction unmatched. The CDR3 sequence is 13 residues long. The CDR3 DNA is TGTGCCTGGAGACTAGCGGGGCTTTACGAGCAGTACTTC. Its translation: CAWRLAGLYEQYF.

The V gene is TRBV19, the J gene TRBJ1-1, with D perhaps TRBD1 (5 bases). CDR3 length: 12 residues. The V gene lost 5 bases and the J gene lost 5 bases, with 9 bases spanning the gap. CDR1 and CDR2 (germline): LNHDA, SQIVND (reference sequence). The CDR3 protein is CASSPGRTEAFF. The CDR3 region has the DNA TGTGCCAGTAGTCCAGGGAGAACTGAAGCTTTCTTT.

This clone came up once. The V gene is TRBV5-6, the J gene TRBJ1-3; 8 nucleotides line up with TRBD1. The V gene's germline CDR1 is SGHDT and CDR2 YYEEEE. The CDR3 sequence is 15 residues long. V dropped 4 bases and J dropped 0; count of bases not matched to a gene: 3. CDR3 in DNA: TGTGCCAGCAGCGAGACAGGGGCCTCTGGAAACACCATATATTTT. Protein product: CASSETGASGNTIYF.

The gene calls are TRBV6-1 and TRBJ1-1; D is uncertain. This CDR3 is 11 amino acids long. V lost 5 bases and J lost 3, with 4 bases in between. From germline, CDR1 is MNHNS and CDR2 SASEGT. The CDR3 coding sequence is TGTGCCAGCAGTCTGGACACTGAAGCTTTCTTT. Its protein is CASSLDTEAFF.

This sequence joins TRBV7-3 and TRBJ2-1; perhaps TRBD1 as D (6 bases). There are 15 residues in the CDR3. The V and J ends lost 4 bases and 6 bases respectively, with 16 bases between them. Germline CDR1 is SGHTA and CDR2 is FQGTGA. The DNA of the CDR3 is TGTGCCAGCAGCTCCGACAGGTCAGCCCTCAATGAGCAGTTCTTC. Amino acid sequence: CASSSDRSALNEQFF.

This chain connects TRBV10-1 to TRBJ2-7, with D uncertain. V was pared by 0 bases and J by 6 bases, with 12 bases between. In germline, CDR1 is WNHNN, CDR2 SYGVQD (reference sequence). The length of the CDR3 is 14 residues. The CDR3 protein is CASSESGRAREQYF. The CDR3, as DNA: TGCGCCAGCAGTGAGTCTGGACGAGCGCGCGAGCAGTACTTC.